The 17 T cell receptor beta chains below were found in one sample sequenced in a study of identifying expanded T cells in peripheral blood. Sequencing used immunoSEQ multiplex PCR; TCRdb keeps in-frame clones, though not all of them. This sample yields 130,000 or so clones, of which 75% to 90% are seen a single time; 3% to 3.5% belongs to the top ten. The sequencing input was blood. The receptors here all came from a person aged 18 to 75 in good health.

This clone was seen more than once but under ten times. The chain employs TRBV7-2 and TRBJ1-2; 7 nucleotides agree with TRBD1. Trimming removed 1 base from V and 0 bases from J; junction bases left unmatched: 5. The germline V gene encodes CDR1 SGHTA and CDR2 FQGNSA. The CDR3 contains 16 residues. CDR3 nucleotide sequence: TGTGCCAGCAGCTTAGGGGGGGACAGAGCTAACTATGGCTACACCTTC. This sequence encodes CASSLGGDRANYGYTF.

The chain has TRBV19 and TRBJ1-6; TRBD1 matches at 10 bases. J lost 5 bases, V lost 7 bases, and 14 bases had no gene match. This CDR3 has 18 residues. Germline V gene lookup returns CDR1 LNHDA and CDR2 SQIVND (reference sequence). CDR3 protein: CASTNSGGQGLNNSPLHF. In DNA, the CDR3 is TGTGCCAGTACCAACTCGGGGGGACAGGGGCTGAATAATTCACCCCTCCACTTT.

V usage is TRBV4-3 and J usage is TRBJ1-2, with D possibly matching TRBD1 (6 bases). The CDR3 is made up of 15 amino acids. The germline V gene encodes CDR1 LGHNA and CDR2 YSLEER. Trimming removed 1 base from V and 4 bases from J, with 13 bases in between. The DNA of the CDR3 is TGCGCCAGCAGCCAAGCCTCGACAGGAACCTATGGCTACACCTTC. Protein product: CASSQASTGTYGYTF.

The chain links TRBV11-2 to TRBJ2-7; 10 nucleotides match TRBD1. The V gene end was trimmed by 0 bases and the J gene end by 2 bases; junction bases not matched to a gene: 1. Germline CDR1 is SGHAT and CDR2 is FQNNGV. This CDR3 contains 15 residues. CDR3 region: CASSLDGQGAYEQYF. CDR3 sequence (DNA): TGTGCCAGCAGCTTAGATGGACAGGGGGCCTACGAGCAGTACTTC.

The rearrangement links TRBV30 to TRBJ1-2; D not resolved. CDR1 GTSNPN and CDR2 SVGIG come from the germline V gene (reference sequence). The CDR3 length is 13 residues. V was pared by 4 bases and J by 6 bases, with 15 bases between. The DNA of the CDR3 is TGTGCCTGGAACCGAAAGAGCGGGGATGGCTACACCTTC. Its protein product is CAWNRKSGDGYTF.

This chain connects TRBV7-7 to TRBJ1-3; D remains ambiguous. Germline V lookup: CDR1 SSHAT, CDR2 FNYEAQ (reference sequence). The CDR3 consists of 13 residues. The ends were cut back, 5 bases at V and 4 bases at J, with 9 bases in the middle. For the CDR3, the DNA is TGTGCCAGCAGCGTTGGGGAGGGAAACACCATATATTTT. Translation: CASSVGEGNTIYF.

The chain has TRBV6-1 and TRBJ2-4, with D tentatively TRBD2 (5 bases). Germline CDR1 MNHNS, CDR2 SASEGT. Trimming took 5 bases from V and 6 from J, leaving 11 bases between them. The CDR3 has 13 residues. This CDR3 reads CASSSGIVNIQYF. CDR3 DNA: TGTGCCAGCAGTTCGGGGATAGTAAACATTCAGTACTTC.

V is TRBV9 and J is TRBJ1-1, with D unclear. The V end lost 6 bases, the J end lost 2 bases, and 8 bases lay between the germline ends. CDR1 SGDLS and CDR2 YYNGEE come from the germline V gene. This CDR3 is 12 amino acids long. The CDR3 here is CASTGSNTEAFF. The CDR3 DNA is TGTGCCAGCACAGGTTCAAACACTGAAGCTTTCTTT. The variable domain in full, with the rest retrieved from reference TRBV9 and TRBJ1-1, is DSGVTQTPKHLITATGQRVTLRCSPRSGDLSVYWYQQSLDQGLQFLIQYYNGEERAKGNILERFSAQQFPDLHSELNLSSLELGDSALYFCASTGSNTEAFFGQGTRLTVV.

The chain recombines TRBV13 with TRBJ2-7; D is perhaps TRBD1 (6 bases). The CDR3 totals 13 residues. V shed 3 bases and J shed 3 bases, with 9 bases lying between them. Per the germline V gene, CDR1 is PRHDT and CDR2 is FYEKMQ (reference sequence). The CDR3 coding sequence is TGTGCCAGCAGCTTTGGACAGCTCTACGAGCAGTACTTC. Protein: CASSFGQLYEQYF.

This clone appeared a single time. The chain has TRBV30 and TRBJ2-1, with D hard to call. Trimming stripped 0 bases from V and 5 bases from J, with 11 bases between. In germline, CDR1 is GTSNPN, CDR2 SVGIG (reference sequence). The CDR3 sequence is 14 residues long. The CDR3 loop is CAWSVISKNNEQFF. CDR3 in DNA: TGTGCCTGGAGTGTGATAAGTAAGAACAATGAGCAGTTCTTC.

The chain has TRBV7-8 and TRBJ2-3; the match to TRBD2 covers 9 bases. CDR3 length: 17 residues. The V gene end was trimmed by 5 bases and the J gene end by 1 base; junction bases not matched to a gene: 10. CDR1 and CDR2 from the germline V gene are SGHVS and FQNEAQ. The CDR3 bases are TGTGCCAGCAGCGGTGGTTCTAGCGGGGTCCGCACAGATACGCAGTATTTT. This codes for CASSGGSSGVRTDTQYF.

The chain recombines TRBV18 with TRBJ1-1; a weak D match, TRBD1 (5 bases). The V end was cut by 0 bases, the J end by 7 bases, with 15 bases between. The CDR3 runs to 15 residues. The germline V gene has CDR1 KGHSH and CDR2 LQKENI. The chain's CDR3 is CASSPPESRGNEAFF. The CDR3, as DNA: TGTGCCAGCTCACCACCGGAGTCGAGGGGTAATGAAGCTTTCTTT.

This clone was observed a few times. The rearrangement joins TRBV30 to TRBJ1-1; D unresolved. The germline V gene has CDR1 GTSNPN and CDR2 SVGIG (reference sequence). Trimming cost V 5 bases and J 4 bases, with 8 bases left between them. The CDR3 is 11 residues long. CDR3 DNA: TGTGCCTGGGCGTGGGGCACTGAAGCTTTCTTT. Residues: CAWAWGTEAFF. The full variable domain, its missing parts supplied by reference TRBV30 and TRBJ1-1, is SQTIHQWPATLVQPVGSPLSLECTVEGTSNPNLYWYRQAAGRGLQLLFYSVGIGQISSEVPQNLSASRPQDRQFILSSKKLLLSDSGFYLCAWAWGTEAFFGQGTRLTVV.

V and J are TRBV7-9 and TRBJ2-4; D is perhaps TRBD2 (6 bases). The CDR3 is 17 residues long. V lost 0 bases and J 6 bases, leaving 18 bases between the germline ends. CDR1 and CDR2 (germline): SEHNR, FQNEAQ (reference sequence). The CDR3 is CASSLAGTRRPRNIQYF. DNA of the CDR3: TGTGCCAGCAGCTTAGCGGGGACTCGCCGTCCTAGAAACATTCAGTACTTC.

The rearrangement joins TRBV19 to TRBJ2-3; D may be TRBD1 (6 bases). CDR3 length equals 16 residues. The V end lost 5 bases, the J end lost 4 bases, and 19 bases lay between the germline ends. Germline V gene data show CDR1 as LNHDA and CDR2 as SQIVND (reference sequence). The CDR3 region is CASSAQGYWVSDTQYF. In nucleotides, the CDR3 is TGTGCCAGTAGTGCACAGGGTTACTGGGTTTCAGATACGCAGTATTTT. Supplemented by reference TRBV19 and TRBJ2-3, the full variable domain reads DGGITQSPKYLFRKEGQNVTLSCEQNLNHDAMYWYRQDPGQGLRLIYYSQIVNDFQKGDIAEGYSVSREKKESFPLTVTSAQKNPTAFYLCASSAQGYWVSDTQYFGPGTRLTVL.

The rearrangement joins TRBV2 to TRBJ1-1, with D unclear. With 4 bases removed from V and 5 bases from J, the gap between germline ends came to 14 bases. CDR3 length equals 14 residues. Germline-derived CDR1 and CDR2 are SNHLY and FYNNEI. The CDR3 DNA sequence: TGTGCCAGCAGTGTGCAAGGGATTGGGACTGAAGCTTTCTTT. It codes for CASSVQGIGTEAFF.

This chain links TRBV6-5 with TRBJ1-1, with D uncertain. The germline V gene has CDR1 MNHEY and CDR2 SVGAGI. This CDR3 has 11 amino acids. Trimming removed 7 bases at V and 5 bases at J, with 8 bases between. The CDR3 spells CASKIGTEAFF. Here the CDR3 DNA reads TGTGCCAGCAAGATCGGGACTGAAGCTTTCTTT.